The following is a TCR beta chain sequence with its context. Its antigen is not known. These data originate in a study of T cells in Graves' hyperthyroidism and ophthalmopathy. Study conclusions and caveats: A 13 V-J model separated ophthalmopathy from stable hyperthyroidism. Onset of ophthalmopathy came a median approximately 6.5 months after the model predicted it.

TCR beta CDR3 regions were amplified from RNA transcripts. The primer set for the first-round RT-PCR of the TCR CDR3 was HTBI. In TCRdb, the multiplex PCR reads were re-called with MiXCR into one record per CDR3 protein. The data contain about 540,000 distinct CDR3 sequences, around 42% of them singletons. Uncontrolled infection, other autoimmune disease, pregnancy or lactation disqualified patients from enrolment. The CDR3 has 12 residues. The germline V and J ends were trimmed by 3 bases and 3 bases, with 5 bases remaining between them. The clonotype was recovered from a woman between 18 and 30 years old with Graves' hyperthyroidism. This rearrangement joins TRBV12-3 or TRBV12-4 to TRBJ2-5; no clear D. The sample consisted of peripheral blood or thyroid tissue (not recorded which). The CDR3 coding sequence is TGTGCCAGCAGTTTCTGGAAAGAGACCCAGTACTTC. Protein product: CASSFWKETQYF.